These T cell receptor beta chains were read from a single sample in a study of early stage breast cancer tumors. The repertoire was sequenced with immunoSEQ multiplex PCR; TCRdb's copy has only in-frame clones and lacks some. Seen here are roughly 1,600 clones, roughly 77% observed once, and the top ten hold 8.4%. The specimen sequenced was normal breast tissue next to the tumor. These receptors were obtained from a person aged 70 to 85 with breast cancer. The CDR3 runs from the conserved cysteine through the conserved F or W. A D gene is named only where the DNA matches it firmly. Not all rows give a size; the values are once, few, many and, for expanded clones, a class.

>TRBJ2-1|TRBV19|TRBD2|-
TGTGCCAGTAGTAAGGTAGCGGGGGGGGAGCAGTTCTTC
CASSKVAGGEQFF
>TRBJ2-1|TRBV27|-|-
TGTGCCAGCAGTTTCAGGGGCTCCGAGCAGTTCTTC
CASSFRGSEQFF
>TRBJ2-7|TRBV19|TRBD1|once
TGTGCCAGTAGTATTGACAGGGCCTACGAGCAGTACTTC
CASSIDRAYEQYF
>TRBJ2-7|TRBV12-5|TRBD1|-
TGTGCTAGTGCCCGGACAGGGGCGATCCCTTACGAGCAGTACTTC
CASARTGAIPYEQYF
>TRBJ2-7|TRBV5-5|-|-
TGTGCCAGCAGCCCTCTGATGGAGCGGGCCTCCTACGAGCAGTACTTC
CASSPLMERASYEQYF
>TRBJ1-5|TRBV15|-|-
TGTGCCACCAGCAGCTTACCTACAGGGACCAATCAGCCCCAGCATTTT
CATSSLPTGTNQPQHF
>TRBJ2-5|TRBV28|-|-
TGTGCCAGCAGTTCTCAGGGGTCGCAAGAGACCCAGTACTTC
CASSSQGSQETQYF
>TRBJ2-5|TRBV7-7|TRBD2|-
TGTGCCAGCAGCCCTAGCGGAGCAGGAGAGACCCAGTACTTC
CASSPSGAGETQYF
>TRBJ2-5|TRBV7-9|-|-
TGTGCCAGCAGCTTAGCGGCAGGCCTTCCAGAGCAGTACTTC
CASSLAAGLPEQYF
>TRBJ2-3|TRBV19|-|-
TGTGCCAGTAGGGGACCGCGTGGGACAACGCAGTATTTT
CASRGPRGTTQYF
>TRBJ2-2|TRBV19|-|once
TGTGCCAGTAGTATCGGGGACACCGGGGAGCTGTTTTTT
CASSIGDTGELFF
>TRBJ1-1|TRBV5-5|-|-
TGTGCCAGCAGCGCTCTTGGGGCTTCGAACACTGAAGCTTTCTTT
CASSALGASNTEAFF
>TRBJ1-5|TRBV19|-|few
TGTGCCAGTACGTGGGGTCAGGGGCATGGTCAGCCCCAGCATTTT
CASTWGQGHGQPQHF
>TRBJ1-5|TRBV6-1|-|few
TGTGCCAGCAGTGGACAGCACAATCAGCCCCAGCATTTT
CASSGQHNQPQHF
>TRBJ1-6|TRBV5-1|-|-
TGCGCCAGCAGCTTGGGGGGGGATAATTCACCCCTCCACTTT
CASSLGGDNSPLHF
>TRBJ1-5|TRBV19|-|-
TGTGCCAGTAGTATTCGTCAGGGTGGAGATCAGCCCCAGCATTTT
CASSIRQGGDQPQHF
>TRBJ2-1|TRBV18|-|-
TGTGCCAGCTCACCCGGACATGCCCTATACAATGAGCAGTTCTTC
CASSPGHALYNEQFF
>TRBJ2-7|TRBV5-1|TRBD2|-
TGCGCCAGCAGCTTGTCCTCTAGCGGGGGGGCCTACGAGCAGTACTTC
CASSLSSSGGAYEQYF
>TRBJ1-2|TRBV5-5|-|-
TGTGCCAGCAGCTTTTCAGGGGCGGCTGGCTACACCTTC
CASSFSGAAGYTF
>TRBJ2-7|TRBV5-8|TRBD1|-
TGTGCCAGCGCCGTGACAGGGGAGGCCTACGAGCAGTACTTC
CASAVTGEAYEQYF
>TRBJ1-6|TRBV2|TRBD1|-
TGTGCCAGCAGTGAGGGACAGGGGTATAATTCACCCCTCCACTTT
CASSEGQGYNSPLHF
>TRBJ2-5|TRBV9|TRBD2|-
TGTGCCAGCAGCGTCAGCGGGGCCCAAGAGACCCAGTACTTC
CASSVSGAQETQYF
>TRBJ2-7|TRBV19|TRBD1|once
TGTGCCAGTAGTGAGACCGGGACAGGGGGCGGGCAGTACTTC
CASSETGTGGGQYF
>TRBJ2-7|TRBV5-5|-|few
TGTGCCAGCAGCCCTCTGATGGAGCGGGCCTCCTACGAGCAGTACTTC
CASSPLMERASYEQYF
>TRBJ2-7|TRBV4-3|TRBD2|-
TGCGCCAGCAGCCAAGATCATGGTAGCGGGGCCTACGAGCAGTACTTC
CASSQDHGSGAYEQYF
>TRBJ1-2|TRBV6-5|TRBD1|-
TGTGCCAGCAGCCCAACCCCAGGGGGCGCCTATGGCTACACCTTC
CASSPTPGGAYGYTF
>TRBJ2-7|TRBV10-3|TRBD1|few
TGTGCCATCCGGGCCCCGACAGGGAACCACGAGCAGTACTTC
CAIRAPTGNHEQYF
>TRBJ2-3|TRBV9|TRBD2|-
TGTGCCAGCAGCGTAGCTAGGGGAGCTAGCGGGGTTACCACAGATACGCAGTATTTT
CASSVARGASGVTTDTQYF
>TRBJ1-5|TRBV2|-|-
TGTGCCAGCAGTGATTACATACAGGGTAATCAGCCCCAGCATTTT
CASSDYIQGNQPQHF
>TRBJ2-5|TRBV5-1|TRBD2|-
TGCGCCAGCAGCTCCAGGGAGGGAGAGACCCAGTACTTC
CASSSREGETQYF
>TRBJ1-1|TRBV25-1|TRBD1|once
TGTGCCAGCAGTGAATGGACAGGGGAGGGGACTGAAGCTTTCTTT
CASSEWTGEGTEAFF
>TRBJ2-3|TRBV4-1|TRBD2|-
TGCGCCAGCAGCGCACTAGCGGGGGGCCGAGGTACGCAGTATTTT
CASSALAGGRGTQYF
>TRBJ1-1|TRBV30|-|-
TGTGCCTGGAGTGTGGCTAGGAGCACTGAAGCTTTCTTT
CAWSVARSTEAFF
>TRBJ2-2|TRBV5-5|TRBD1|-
TGTGCCAGCAGCTGGACAGGGGGCGCGAACACCGGGGAGCTGTTTTTT
CASSWTGGANTGELFF
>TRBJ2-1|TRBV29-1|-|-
TGCAGCGTTGACAAGGGGGTTTACAATGAGCAGTTCTTC
CSVDKGVYNEQFF
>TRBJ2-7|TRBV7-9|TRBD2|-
TGTGCCAGCAGCTCCGCGGGAGGCGTACGCGAGCAGTACTTC
CASSSAGGVREQYF
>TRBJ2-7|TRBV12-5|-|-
TGTGCTAGTGGGCGGGACAGCTCCTACGAGCAGTACTTC
CASGRDSSYEQYF
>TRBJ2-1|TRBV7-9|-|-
TGTGCCAGCAGCTTACCGTCACTCAATCACGGTGGGCAGTTCTTC
CASSLPSLNHGGQFF
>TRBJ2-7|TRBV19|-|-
TGTGCTCCCTCTTACTCTTCGAGCTACGAGCAGTACTTC
CAPSYSSSYEQYF
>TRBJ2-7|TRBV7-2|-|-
TGTGCCAGCAGCGAGCGACCTCCCATTTGGCAGTACTTC
CASSERPPIWQYF
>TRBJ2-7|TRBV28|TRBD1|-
TGTGCCAGCAGCCCCGGAGACAGGGGGCCCAACGAGCAGTACTTC
CASSPGDRGPNEQYF